Shown below are 5 T cell receptor beta chains from a single sample sequenced in a study of T cell changes during pregnancy in multiple sclerosis. Repertoires were generated with immunoSEQ multiplex PCR, while TCRdb's copy carries only in-frame clones and drops some. The sample holds 49,000 or so clones, roughly 93% seen once. This specimen consisted of CD4+ T cells from peripheral blood mononuclear cells, obtained in the second trimester of pregnancy. These receptors all come from a female donor in good health, enrolled as a control in a pregnancy study.

V and J are TRBV6-5 and TRBJ1-1; 10 bases are a match to TRBD1. Germline V gives CDR1 MNHEY, CDR2 SVGAGI. CDR3 size: 15 residues. J lost 4 bases, V lost 5 bases, and 7 bases had no gene match. CDR3 nucleotide sequence: TGTGCCAGCAGTAGTGGACAGGGGGGGGTCACTGAAGCTTTCTTT. It translates to CASSSGQGGVTEAFF.

The sample holds a few counts of this clone. V and J are TRBV7-9 and TRBJ1-1, with 7 bases that match TRBD1. This CDR3 is 13 amino acids long. V was pared by 11 bases and J by 0 bases, with 6 bases of the junction left unmatched. Germline CDR1 and CDR2: SEHNR and FQNEAQ (reference sequence). This chain's CDR3 is CAGLGQLNTEAFF. Written as DNA, the CDR3 is TGTGCCGGGTTGGGACAGTTGAACACTGAAGCTTTCTTT.

The chain carries TRBV4-2 and TRBJ2-2, with TRBD1 matching 12 bases. The germline V gene has CDR1 LGHNA and CDR2 YNFKEQ. Trimming at V came to 3 bases and at J to 7 bases, leaving 6 bases not matched to a gene. CDR3 length equals 16 residues. CDR3 amino acids: CASSQGDRGQDGELFF. As DNA, the CDR3 is TGTGCCAGCAGCCAGGGGGACAGGGGGCAAGACGGGGAGCTGTTTTTT.

The chain joins TRBV7-8 to TRBJ1-3; TRBD1 matches 8 bases. Trimming cost V 2 bases and J 6 bases; bases outside gene matches: 6. The CDR3 is made up of 15 amino acids. Germline CDR1 is SGHVS and CDR2 is FQNEAQ. The CDR3 loop is CASSLRTGTINTIYF. CDR3 bases: TGTGCCAGCAGCTTAAGGACAGGGACAATAAACACCATATATTTT.

The V and J genes are TRBV4-3 and TRBJ2-1; TRBD2 matches 7 bases. CDR1 LGHNA and CDR2 YSLEER come from the germline V gene. The ends lost 1 base at V and 2 bases at J; junction bases unmatched: 11. The CDR3 runs to 18 residues. CDR3 protein: CASSQGRGGLYTYNEQFF. The CDR3 DNA follows: TGCGCCAGCAGCCAAGGTCGCGGGGGACTGTACACCTACAATGAGCAGTTCTTC.